This T cell receptor (beta chain) was sequenced in a study of T cell responses to AZD1222 COVID-19 vaccine (dated by TCRdb to the early 2020s). As for the study more broadly: A total of 233 trial participants underwent TCR sequencing, of whom nearly 210 had received two doses of AZD1222 and 26 had received two doses of the MenACWY control vaccine. Trial participants were enrolled by age into 18-55, 56-69 and 70-plus year subgroups, with roughly 160, 29 and 62 TCR-sequenced participants respectively. Points the paper makes about the study in general: The 56-69-year group was small, and its depth increase did not reach significance, likely because of low power. Because no day 14 peak-response samples were available, repertoires were characterized only after the peak T cell response. Only 5 to 7 AZD1222 recipients were SARS-CoV-2 seropositive at baseline, limiting conclusions about previously exposed vaccinees. The whole spike protein was spanned by vaccine-associated CD4 TCRs, and dominant responses were seen in regions 160-218 and 743-854. Reportedly, close to half of the unique spike-specific TCRs recognized epitopes lying outside the regions that are mutated in the B.1.351 and B.1.1.7 variants. Spike-specific TCR breadth and depth rose significantly after two AZD1222 doses compared with day 0 and with MenACWY recipients. Participants were mostly white British and included more females than males, and it was suggested by the authors that clonal diversity may have been underestimated.

Remarks on this clone: Its antigen is not yet known. No base-level quality is on record; no much larger clone is a single base apart.

What the time point label conveys for this sample: baseline before first vaccination. Explained via the paper, the treatment or condition label denotes: meningococcal conjugate vaccine given as trial control. Samples from vaccinated people were obtained from the UK trials COV001 and COV002, which included a single-blind randomized controlled phase 2/3 trial of AZD1222 (ChAdOx1 nCoV-19) in healthy adults. For TCRbeta chain sequencing, PBMC samples from trial participants were taken at day 0 and at day 28 after the second dose. The CDR3 regions of human TCRbeta chains were subjected to immunosequencing. The source study handled its data this way. TCRs in the repertoires were compared against a reference library of SARS-CoV-2-specific TCRs that had been generated with the MIRA antigen-specificity platform. Breadth meant the fraction of unique TCRs that were SARS-CoV-2-associated, whereas depth meant the fraction of total T cells that were SARS-CoV-2-associated. Using the MIRA data, every spike-specific TCR was mapped to the spike region that the TCR reacted to and assigned to either a CD4 or a CD8 class. Log10-transformed breadth and depth values were compared by one-way ANOVA with Sidak's multiple comparisons tests. Drawn from immuneACCESS, this table holds only the in-frame rearrangements with V and J called that TCRdb kept. Clones are partly lost; checked studies trace under half to an unresolved V gene and leave the rest unexplained. The DNA was the basis for D and trimming; V, J and clone size are from that table. The sample table holds around 160,000 clones, of which 75% to 95% were seen once. The ten largest make up roughly 2.9% of the sample.

The CDR3 contains 15 residues, cysteine and phenylalanine counted. Left in the record is the CDR3 DNA by itself, 45 bases read in frame from the first base. V is cut by 2 bases and J by 5 bases, and the space between the germline ends is 13 bases. As encoded in the germline V gene (reference sequence), CDR1 is SEHNR while CDR2 is FQNEAQ. This clonotype was obtained from an adult in good health. The sample here was peripheral blood, taken on day 0 of MenACWY control vaccination. The chain is assembled from TRBV7-9 and TRBJ1-5, with no confident D gene call. Here the CDR3 is given as CASSLYAGSDQPQHF. The DNA reads as follows: TGTGCCAGCAGCTTATACGCGGGCAGCGATCAGCCCCAGCATTTT.